These 7 T cell receptor beta chains were sequenced from one sample in a study of blood T cell repertoires in COVID-19. The table came from immunoSEQ multiplex PCR; TCRdb's copy has only in-frame clones and leaves some out. The table lists 100,000 or so clones, around 84% of them singletons. Source material: peripheral blood. The source of these receptors is a woman aged 65 to 85 with active or convalescent COVID-19.

V and J are TRBV28 and TRBJ1-2, with D possibly TRBD1 on 5 matching bases. Germline V CDR1 and CDR2: MDHEN, SYDVKM. Trimming took 2 bases from V and 4 from J, leaving 11 bases between them. This CDR3 region has 14 residues. CDR3 loop: CASSLRGRSYGYTF. The CDR3 coding sequence is TGTGCCAGCAGTTTAAGGGGTCGAAGCTATGGCTACACCTTC.

In its sample, this clone was seen a few times. The CDR3 protein is CASSPGQGYSNQPQHF. The CDR3 DNA reads as TGTGCCAGCAGCCCAGGACAGGGCTATAGCAATCAGCCCCAGCATTTT. The chain has TRBV5-8 and TRBJ1-5; 8 bases are a match to TRBD1. CDR3 length: 16 residues. V lost 4 bases and J lost 0; bases outside the gene matches: 6. Germline V gives CDR1 SGHTS, CDR2 YDEGEE.

The V gene is TRBV5-1, the J gene TRBJ1-2; D ambiguous. This CDR3 is built from 15 residues. V was clipped by 4 bases and J by 5 bases, with 18 bases between them. Germline V CDR1 and CDR2: SGHRS, YFSETQ. The CDR3 sequence is CASSPGYLTLYGYTF. In nucleotides, the CDR3 is TGCGCCAGCAGCCCCGGGTATCTAACGTTGTATGGCTACACCTTC.

This clone has a handful of counts. The chain combines TRBV5-1 with TRBJ2-3, with TRBD2 matching over 10 bases. The V gene end was trimmed by 5 bases and the J gene end by 6 bases; junction bases not matched to a gene: 9. The germline gives CDR1 SGHRS, CDR2 YFSETQ. The CDR3 is 15 amino acids. The CDR3 sequence: CASSPSGSDWDTQYF. The DNA for the CDR3 is TGCGCCAGCAGTCCTAGCGGGAGCGATTGGGATACGCAGTATTTT.

This rearrangement joins TRBV4-3 to TRBJ2-7, with 9 bases lining up with TRBD1. The germline CDR1 and CDR2 sequences are LGHNA and YSLEER. The CDR3 covers 14 residues. After removal of 4 bases from V and 4 bases from J, the junction contained 5 bases not matched to a gene. The CDR3 protein is CASSLGQGVYEQYF. The CDR3 DNA reads as TGCGCCAGCAGCCTGGGACAGGGAGTGTACGAGCAGTACTTC.

The chain uses TRBV25-1 and TRBJ2-3; the D is unclear. The V end was cut by 5 bases, the J end by 2 bases, with 2 bases between. CDR3 length equals 11 residues. Germline loops: CDR1 MGHDK, CDR2 SYGVNS. CDR3 DNA sequence: TGTGCCAGCAGTTACACAGATACGCAGTATTTT. Amino acid sequence: CASSYTDTQYF. The variable domain in full, with the rest retrieved from reference TRBV25-1 and TRBJ2-3, is EADIYQTPRYLVIGTGKKITLECSQTMGHDKMYWYQQDPGMELHLIHYSYGVNSTEKGDLSSESTVSRIRTEHFPLTLESARPSHTSQYLCASSYTDTQYFGPGTRLTVL.

This clone appeared once. This chain connects TRBV7-8 to TRBJ1-3, with TRBD1 matching 7 bases. After removal of 2 bases from V and 1 base from J, the junction contained 5 bases not matched to a gene. CDR1 and CDR2 (germline): SGHVS, FQNEAQ. CDR3 length: 16 amino acids. This chain's CDR3 is CASSLPRQGSGNTIYF. CDR3 nucleotides: TGTGCCAGCAGCTTACCACGACAGGGATCTGGAAACACCATATATTTT.